Below are 20 T cell receptor beta chains sequenced from a single sample in a study of cytomegalovirus exposure and HLA in healthy donors. Primers for the PCR totalled 60 Vbeta and 13 Jbeta. Sequencing used immunoSEQ multiplex PCR; TCRdb keeps in-frame clones, though not all of them. The sample yields around 70,000 clones, of which the top ten take up approximately 3.6%. Sequenced input: PBMCs. The source of these receptors is a female donor in good health and CMV-seropositive.

The chain carries TRBV5-6 and TRBJ2-1; weak D call: TRBD1 (5 bases). This CDR3 has 12 amino acids. Germline CDR1 reads SGHDT; CDR2 reads YYEEEE. The V gene lost 4 bases and the J gene lost 9 bases, with 11 bases spanning the gap. The CDR3 reads CASSLDTPEQFF. CDR3 nucleotides: TGTGCCAGCAGCCTGGACACCCCTGAGCAGTTCTTC.

This chain links TRBV2 with TRBJ1-5, with 9 bases fitting TRBD1. The V gene end was trimmed by 6 bases and the J gene end by 2 bases; junction bases not matched to a gene: 8. The CDR3 spans 16 residues. Germline lookup yields CDR1 SNHLY and CDR2 FYNNEI. The CDR3 DNA is TGTGCCAGCAGGGGGGACAGGGTGTTGGGCAATCAGCCCCAGCATTTT. This sequence encodes CASRGDRVLGNQPQHF. The full variable domain, in which reference TRBV2 and TRBJ1-5 provide the parts outside the CDR3, is EPEVTQTPSHQVTQMGQEVILRCVPISNHLYFYWYRQILGQKVEFLVSFYNNEISEKSEIFDDQFSVERPDGSNFTLKIRSTKLEDSAMYFCASRGDRVLGNQPQHFGDGTRLSIL.

The CDR3 sequence: CASSFGVHYQETQYF. In DNA form, the CDR3 reads TGTGCCAGCAGTTTTGGCGTACACTATCAAGAGACCCAGTACTTC. The V call is TRBV27, the J call TRBJ2-5; no definite D call. The CDR3 totals 15 residues. The V and J ends lost 3 bases and 2 bases respectively, with 13 bases between them. CDR1 is MNHEY and CDR2 is SMNVEV in the germline V gene (reference sequence).

The V call is TRBV4-3, the J call TRBJ2-1; TRBD1 agrees at 9 bases. CDR1 is LGHNA, CDR2 YSLEER, per germline. The V gene end was trimmed by 3 bases and the J gene end by 5 bases; junction bases not matched to a gene: 11. This CDR3 region has 17 residues. The CDR3 DNA follows: TGCGCCAGCAGCCACCCCGGGGGACAGGGAACCCACAATGAGCAGTTCTTC. Its protein product is CASSHPGGQGTHNEQFF.

The rearrangement joins TRBV9 to TRBJ2-3, with TRBD2 matching 8 bases. The CDR3 is 18 residues long. The V gene's germline CDR1 is SGDLS and CDR2 YYNGEE. V shed 0 bases, J shed 1 base, and the junction held 10 bases outside the gene matches. The CDR3 DNA follows: TGTGCCAGCAGCGTAGCTCGGGGGGGCTCATATGGCACAGATACGCAGTATTTT. This encodes CASSVARGGSYGTDTQYF.

The J gene is TRBJ2-1, the V gene TRBV29-1; 9 bases map to TRBD1. Trimming removed 7 bases from V and 4 bases from J; junction bases left unmatched: 5. CDR3 length: 13 residues. Looked up from germline, CDR1 is SQVTM and CDR2 is ANQGSEA. The CDR3 here is CSAQGAFYNEQFF. The CDR3 DNA is TGCAGCGCACAGGGGGCATTTTACAATGAGCAGTTCTTC.

The genes are TRBV18 and TRBJ1-2; 7 bases align to TRBD1. The ends lost 2 bases at V and 5 bases at J; junction bases unmatched: 5. Germline V gene sequence: CDR1 KGHSH, CDR2 LQKENI. The CDR3 contains 14 residues. The DNA of the CDR3 is TGTGCCAGCTCACCATCAACAGGGGAATATGGCTACACCTTC. This sequence encodes CASSPSTGEYGYTF.

The chain employs TRBV2 and TRBJ1-6; TRBD1 agrees at 9 bases. V lost 10 bases, J lost 9 bases, and 13 bases stayed unmatched. The CDR3 is 15 amino acids. CDR1 is SNHLY and CDR2 is FYNNEI in the germline V gene. DNA of the CDR3: TGTGCCACCCCGCGGGGGGACAGGGAAGGTTCACCCCTCCACTTT. It translates to CATPRGDREGSPLHF.

The CDR3 loop reads CASSYGGTGELFF. DNA for the CDR3: TGTGCCAGCAGTTACGGGGGGACCGGGGAGCTGTTTTTT. The chain combines TRBV6-5 with TRBJ2-2; D possibly corresponds to TRBD2 (6 bases). Trimming took 2 bases from V and 5 from J, leaving 6 bases between them. Germline V gives CDR1 MNHEY, CDR2 SVGAGI. CDR3 length: 13 amino acids.

This clone is deemed medium-sized by its frequency. This chain connects TRBV27 to TRBJ2-1, with unresolved D. The CDR3 runs 16 residues. The germline V and J ends were trimmed by 3 bases and 3 bases, with 15 bases remaining between them. Per the germline V gene, CDR1 is MNHEY and CDR2 is SMNVEV (reference sequence). CDR3 loop: CASSFLPGLVYNEQFF. CDR3 sequence (DNA): TGTGCCAGCAGTTTTCTACCCGGTCTTGTCTACAATGAGCAGTTCTTC.

The rearrangement joins TRBV28 to TRBJ2-7, with 8 bases fitting TRBD2. V shed 4 bases and J 2 bases; nucleotides not matched to a gene: 7. The CDR3 extends over 15 amino acids. The germline V gene has CDR1 MDHEN and CDR2 SYDVKM. The CDR3: CASSWLAGGTYEQYF. CDR3 in DNA: TGTGCCAGCAGTTGGTTGGCGGGGGGCACCTACGAGCAGTACTTC.

Concerning this clone itself: One end of the junction is discordant with germline, which a read error may explain. V usage is TRBV7-2 and J usage is TRBJ2-7; TRBD2 agrees at 10 bases. The germline V gene encodes CDR1 SGHTA and CDR2 FQGNSA. The CDR3 length is 15 residues. The CDR3 is CASRLGLAGAYEQYF. CDR3 in DNA: TGTGCCAGCAGATTAGGGCTAGCGGGAGCCTACGAGCAGTACTTC. Supplemented by reference TRBV7-2 and TRBJ2-7, the full variable domain reads GAGVSQSPSNKVTEKGKDVELRCDPISGHTALYWYRQSLGQGLEFLIYFQGNSAPDKSGLPSDRFSAERTGGSVSTLTIQRTQQEDSAVYLCASRLGLAGAYEQYFGPGTRLTVT.

The chain couples TRBV14 to TRBJ2-5, with D perhaps matching TRBD1 (6 bases). Germline V gene lookup returns CDR1 SGHDN and CDR2 FVKESK. The CDR3 has 15 residues. The V end was cut by 0 bases, the J end by 1 base, with 9 bases between. CDR3 loop: CASSQDRGGQETQYF. Here the CDR3 DNA reads TGTGCCAGCAGCCAAGATCGAGGGGGCCAAGAGACCCAGTACTTC.

V is TRBV6-5 and J is TRBJ2-7; 12 nucleotides agree with TRBD2. Germline lookup yields CDR1 MNHEY and CDR2 SVGAGI. The trim removed 3 bases at V and 6 bases at J, leaving 3 bases unmatched. CDR3 length: 14 amino acids. The CDR3 sequence: CASSYLAGGREQYF. CDR3 bases: TGTGCCAGCAGTTATCTAGCGGGGGGGCGCGAGCAGTACTTC.

The chain has TRBV4-1 and TRBJ2-7, with D perhaps TRBD2 (6 bases). This CDR3 is 15 amino acids long. V shed 3 bases and J shed 4 bases, with 16 bases lying between them. Per germline, CDR1 MGHRA and CDR2 YSYEKL. For the CDR3, the DNA is TGCGCCAGCAGCCAGACGCGGGGCTTCCAATACGAGCAGTACTTC. Amino acids: CASSQTRGFQYEQYF.

In nucleotides, the CDR3 is TGCAGCGTTGGAAGGGGCTCGGAGACCCAGTACTTC. Translated, it gives CSVGRGSETQYF. The V gene is TRBV29-1, the J gene TRBJ2-5; tentatively, D is TRBD1 (5 bases). This CDR3 comprises 12 residues. Germline CDR1 and CDR2: SQVTM and ANQGSEA. Deletions cut 4 bases from V and 5 bases from J, with 11 bases between.

As to this clone: A junction end diverges from the germline sequence, so it may reflect a read error. The genes are TRBV7-7 and TRBJ2-2; 9 bases line up with TRBD1. CDR1 and CDR2 from the germline V gene are SSHAT and FNYEAQ (reference sequence). The CDR3 loop spans 14 amino acids. The CDR3 loop is CASSSQGASGELFF. CDR3 nucleotides: TGTGCTAGCAGCTCACAGGGGGCTTCCGGGGAGCTGTTTTTT.

The chain employs TRBV19 and TRBJ2-1; the match to TRBD2 covers 7 bases. V shed 6 bases, J shed 1 base, and the junction held 6 bases outside the gene matches. From germline, CDR1 is LNHDA and CDR2 SQIVND (reference sequence). This CDR3 has 15 amino acids. The CDR3 loop is CASRGRVLSYNEQFF. CDR3 sequence (DNA): TGTGCCAGTAGGGGGAGGGTGCTTTCCTACAATGAGCAGTTCTTC.

The chain recombines TRBV5-1 with TRBJ2-2; weak D call: TRBD2 (6 bases). The germline gives CDR1 SGHRS, CDR2 YFSETQ. V was pared by 0 bases and J by 1 base, with 7 bases between. This CDR3 comprises 15 residues. CDR3 sequence reads: CASSLGDWNTGELFF. The CDR3 DNA sequence: TGCGCCAGCAGCTTGGGGGACTGGAACACCGGGGAGCTGTTTTTT.

The chain couples TRBV28 to TRBJ2-7; D gene uncertain. Looked up from germline, CDR1 is MDHEN and CDR2 is SYDVKM. The CDR3 extends over 11 amino acids. V gave up 2 bases and J gave up 6 bases, with 5 bases separating them. CDR3 nucleotide sequence: TGTGCCAGCAGTTTAGAGTTCGAGCAGTACTTC. Encoded protein: CASSLEFEQYF.